Shown below are 20 T cell receptor beta chains from a single sample sequenced in a study of cytomegalovirus exposure and HLA in healthy donors. Some clones are missing from TCRdb's copy, which holds only in-frame ones; the method was immunoSEQ multiplex PCR. The sample holds about 150,000 clones, 75% to 90% seen once. Sequenced material: PBMCs. Receptors originate from a woman between 18 and 30 years old in good health and CMV-seropositive.

The chain links TRBV7-9 to TRBJ2-3; TRBD2 matches 10 bases. The germline gives CDR1 SEHNR, CDR2 FQNEAQ (reference sequence). The trim removed 1 base at V and 4 bases at J, leaving 11 bases unmatched. The CDR3 sequence is 18 residues long. CDR3 sequence: CASSLGWTQRGGPDTQYF. CDR3 bases: TGTGCCAGCAGCTTAGGTTGGACCCAGCGGGGGGGCCCAGATACGCAGTATTTT.

V gene TRBV6-5 combines with J gene TRBJ1-5; TRBD1 is a possible D gene (5 bases). The CDR3 runs 14 residues. With 5 bases removed from V and 5 bases from J, the gap between germline ends came to 13 bases. The germline V gene encodes CDR1 MNHEY and CDR2 SVGAGI. CDR3 in DNA: TGTGCCAGCAGTGCAGGGTGGGAGGATCAGCCCCAGCATTTT. Its translation is CASSAGWEDQPQHF.

The chain uses TRBV6-5 and TRBJ1-1, with D possibly being TRBD1 (5 bases). Germline V lookup: CDR1 MNHEY, CDR2 SVGAGI. The CDR3 consists of 16 residues. The V end lost 3 bases, the J end lost 3 bases, and 17 bases lay between the germline ends. CDR3 bases: TGTGCCAGCAGTTATCTGTCTGGAGGGGTAGACACTGAAGCTTTCTTT. This translates into CASSYLSGGVDTEAFF.

The V and J genes are TRBV13 and TRBJ1-6; 7 bases are shared with TRBD1. The germline V gene encodes CDR1 PRHDT and CDR2 FYEKMQ (reference sequence). Germline trimming cut 1 base from V and 8 bases from J; bases unmatched to any gene: 8. This CDR3 is built from 16 residues. The CDR3 is CASSLALTGTDSPLHF. CDR3 sequence (DNA): TGTGCCAGCAGCTTAGCCCTGACAGGGACAGATTCACCCCTCCACTTT.

V gene TRBV6-1 combines with J gene TRBJ1-4; 8 bases match TRBD1. Germline-derived CDR1 and CDR2 are MNHNS and SASEGT. The junction had 8 bases not matched to a gene; V was cut back by 4 bases and J by 7 bases. The CDR3 extends over 15 amino acids. The CDR3 here is CASSVDRGGSEKLFF. The CDR3 coding sequence is TGTGCCAGCAGTGTTGACAGGGGCGGATCTGAAAAACTGTTTTTT.

In its sample, this clone was seen once. V and J are TRBV5-4 and TRBJ1-6; no definite D call. The CDR3 is 16 amino acids. V gave up 4 bases and J gave up 7 bases, with 18 bases separating them. Germline CDR1 SGHNT, CDR2 YYREEE (reference sequence). CDR3 DNA: TGTGCCAGCAGCCCTGACGGAGTACGGAGGAATTCACCCCTCCACTTT. Translation: CASSPDGVRRNSPLHF.

V and J are TRBV5-1 and TRBJ2-7, with 8 positions matching TRBD1. The CDR3 loop spans 16 amino acids. The V segment lost 0 bases and the J segment 3 bases; nucleotides outside the gene matches: 8. The germline CDR1 and CDR2 sequences are SGHRS and YFSETQ. The DNA for the CDR3 is TGCGCCAGCAGCTTGGGCGTCGACAGGGGCTTCTACGAGCAGTACTTC. Translation gives CASSLGVDRGFYEQYF.

The chain is built from TRBV4-1 and TRBJ1-1, with a possible D match to TRBD1 (6 bases). Germline loops: CDR1 MGHRA, CDR2 YSYEKL. The CDR3 consists of 16 residues. The ends were cut back, 0 bases at V and 6 bases at J, with 17 bases in the middle. CDR3 in amino acids: CASSQDGVGGGSEAFF. The CDR3 DNA follows: TGCGCCAGCAGCCAAGATGGGGTCGGGGGGGGCTCTGAAGCTTTCTTT.

The genes are TRBV9 and TRBJ2-1; D possibly corresponds to TRBD2 (6 bases). Deletions cut 0 bases from V and 0 bases from J, with 10 bases between. Germline lookup yields CDR1 SGDLS and CDR2 YYNGEE. The CDR3 has 16 amino acids. Written as DNA, the CDR3 is TGTGCCAGCAGCGTAGTCGGGACTTACTCCTACAATGAGCAGTTCTTC. Translated: CASSVVGTYSYNEQFF.

This chain connects TRBV27 to TRBJ1-4; no clear D gene. The germline V gene has CDR1 MNHEY and CDR2 SMNVEV (reference sequence). The CDR3 is made up of 13 amino acids. V was trimmed by 2 bases and J by 4 bases, leaving 5 bases between them. Written as DNA, the CDR3 is TGTGCCAGCAGTTTAAGCTTTAATGAAAAACTGTTTTTT. It specifies CASSLSFNEKLFF.

This chain uses TRBV5-6 with TRBJ1-2; 9 bases fit TRBD1. The ends lost 3 bases at V and 4 bases at J; junction bases unmatched: 13. Germline CDR1 and CDR2: SGHDT and YYEEEE. This CDR3 spans 17 amino acids. The CDR3 loop reads CASSSDSDRGRVYGYTF. CDR3 nucleotide sequence: TGTGCCAGCAGCTCAGATTCGGACAGGGGACGCGTCTATGGCTACACCTTC.

This clone was counted between two and nine times. The rearrangement joins TRBV28 to TRBJ1-2, with D possibly matching TRBD1 (5 bases). Germline assignment: CDR1 MDHEN and CDR2 SYDVKM. Trimming removed 2 bases at V and 4 bases at J, with 14 bases between. This CDR3 comprises 15 residues. Here the CDR3 reads CASSLGTGLPYGYTF. The CDR3 DNA follows: TGTGCCAGCAGTTTAGGGACTGGACTCCCCTATGGCTACACCTTC.

This clone was seen once. The chain couples TRBV11-2 to TRBJ1-1, with TRBD1 identical over 7 bases. The V gene end was trimmed by 2 bases and the J gene end by 5 bases; junction bases not matched to a gene: 5. The CDR3 has 14 residues. Germline values: CDR1 SGHAT, CDR2 FQNNGV. This CDR3 is CASSLRGLKTEAFF. CDR3 DNA sequence: TGTGCCAGCAGCTTAAGGGGGCTTAAGACTGAAGCTTTCTTT.

The chain employs TRBV6-5 and TRBJ2-7; 11 bases match TRBD2. Trimming took 4 bases from V and 3 from J; bases not matched to a gene: 2. CDR1 and CDR2 from the germline V gene are MNHEY and SVGAGI. This CDR3 contains 14 residues. This CDR3 is CASSLGTSGYEQYF. CDR3 in DNA: TGTGCCAGCAGTTTAGGGACTAGCGGCTACGAGCAGTACTTC.

This clone was seen once. V is TRBV6-5 and J is TRBJ1-1; TRBD1 is a possible D gene (5 bases). Per the germline V gene, CDR1 is MNHEY and CDR2 is SVGAGI. This CDR3 spans 13 amino acids. V gave up 5 bases and J gave up 4 bases, with 11 bases separating them. The CDR3 region is CASSRGGGTEAFF. DNA of the CDR3: TGTGCCAGCAGTCGAGGCGGGGGCACTGAAGCTTTCTTT.

CDR3 DNA: TGTGCCAGCAGCGCGGGACAGGGTTTGGAGACCCAGTACTTC. It is translated as CASSAGQGLETQYF. The J gene is TRBJ2-5, the V gene TRBV5-4; 9 bases align to TRBD1. Germline trimming cut 4 bases from V and 5 bases from J; bases unmatched to any gene: 6. The CDR3 covers 14 residues. In germline, CDR1 is SGHNT, CDR2 YYREEE (reference sequence).

The chain has TRBV18 and TRBJ2-3; 10 bases match TRBD2. Germline-derived CDR1 and CDR2 are KGHSH and LQKENI. J gave up 3 bases and V 3 bases, and 6 bases lay outside the gene matches. The CDR3 sequence is 16 residues long. The CDR3 sequence: CASSPSSGGATDTQYF. As DNA, the CDR3 is TGTGCCAGCTCACCTTCAAGCGGGGGGGCAACAGATACGCAGTATTTT.

The CDR3 loop is CASSRGTSSADTQYF. The CDR3, as DNA: TGTGCCAGCAGTCGGGGGACTAGTTCCGCAGATACGCAGTATTTT. The rearrangement links TRBV6-1 to TRBJ2-3, with 8 bases matching TRBD2. The junction had 8 bases not matched to a gene; V was cut back by 5 bases and J by 4 bases. In germline, CDR1 is MNHNS, CDR2 SASEGT. There are 15 residues in the CDR3.

This chain joins TRBV6-6 and TRBJ1-2, with TRBD1 matching 9 bases. The CDR3 is 14 amino acids. Losses at the gene ends were 5 bases for V and 5 bases for J; bases not matched to a gene: 6. CDR1 is MNHNY, CDR2 SVGAGI, per germline (reference sequence). Written as DNA, the CDR3 is TGTGCCAGCAGTGGGGACAGGGAGAGATATGGCTACACCTTC. Its protein product is CASSGDRERYGYTF.

V is TRBV5-8 and J is TRBJ1-1; 7 nucleotides agree with TRBD1. V shed 1 base and J 1 base; nucleotides not matched to a gene: 1. The length of the CDR3 is 14 residues. In germline, CDR1 is SGHTS, CDR2 YDEGEE. The CDR3 coding sequence is TGTGCCAGCAGCTTGAGGACAGGGAACACTGAAGCTTTCTTT. Encoded protein: CASSLRTGNTEAFF.